The rows below give T cell receptor beta chains drawn from one sample of a study of blood T cells in healthy people across ages. Using its own MiXCR run on the 5' RACE reads, TCRdb lists one record per CDR3 protein. The profile shows 720,000 or so distinct CDR3 sequences, approximately 40% of them singletons. Input material: blood. The receptors originated from an older man in good health. Each CDR3 is given with its conserved first and last residue. The order of the fields is J gene, V gene, clone size, CDR3 length, D gene, CDR3 DNA, CDR3 protein. The D gene is left open where the match is weak. Part of the rows lack a size; the others show once, few, many or a class for expanded clones.

>TRBJ2-1|TRBV12-3/TRBV12-4|.|15|TRBD1
TGTGCCAGCAGTTTAGAGGCAGGGGGATCCTACGAGCAGTTCTTC
CASSLEAGGSYEQFF
>TRBJ1-1|TRBV12-3/TRBV12-4|.|14|.
TGTGCCAGCAGTTTAGCGCAGGTGGGGTTTGAAGCTTTCTTT
CASSLAQVGFEAFF
>TRBJ2-3|TRBV4-2|few|16|TRBD1
TGTGCCAGCAGCCCCATACAGGGGCCTGGCACAGATACGCAGTATTTT
CASSPIQGPGTDTQYF
>TRBJ2-3|TRBV9|few|15|.
TGTGCCAGCAGCGCACGGGCTGGGACCACAGATACGCAGTATTTT
CASSARAGTTDTQYF
>TRBJ2-3|TRBV9|.|17|TRBD2
TGTGCCAGCAGCGTAGGACTAGCGAACCGACTTATGGATACGCAGTATTTT
CASSVGLANRLMDTQYF
>TRBJ2-7|TRBV6-1|few|17|TRBD2
TGTGCCAGCAGACTCTCCGGGACTAGCGGGGGTGTTTACGAGCAGTACTTC
CASRLSGTSGGVYEQYF
>TRBJ1-2|TRBV6-5|.|15|TRBD1
TGTGCCAGCAGTTACTACTCAGGCCAGGGGGACGGCTACACCTTC
CASSYYSGQGDGYTF
>TRBJ2-1|TRBV9|.|18|.
TGTGCCAGCAGGGTAGATATACTAAGAGGAAGCTCCTACAATGAGCAGTTCTTC
CASRVDILRGSSYNEQFF
>TRBJ1-2|TRBV6-5|.|15|.
TGTGCCAGCAGTTACGCGGGACGGACTAACTATGGCTACACCTTC
CASSYAGRTNYGYTF
>TRBJ2-6|TRBV7-2|medium-sized|16|TRBD2
TGTGCCAGCAGCGGGGGGGGTTTCTCTGGGGCCAACGTCCTGACTTTC
CASSGGGFSGANVLTF
>TRBJ2-3|TRBV20-1|.|11|.
TGCAGTGCTACCACCTTAGATACGCAGTATTTT
CSATTLDTQYF
>TRBJ2-1|TRBV11-2|.|12|.
TGTGCCAGCAGCTGGGGGGCAGGTGAGCAGTTCTTC
CASSWGAGEQFF
>TRBJ2-1|TRBV6-5|.|17|.
TGTGCCAGCAGTTACTCCCCCGAGCGGGTTTCCTACAATGAGCAGTTCTTC
CASSYSPERVSYNEQFF
>TRBJ1-2|TRBV7-3|many|14|.
TGTGCCAGCAGCTTTGGGCAGAAGGACTATGGCTACACCTTC
CASSFGQKDYGYTF
>TRBJ2-7|TRBV20-1|.|17|.
TGCAGTGCTAGGAGGACAGACCCATTAAGCTCCTACAATGAGCAGTACTTC
CSARRTDPLSSYNEQYF
>TRBJ2-3|TRBV12-5|few|14|TRBD2
TGTGCTAGTGGGCCGGGACTACGAGCAGATACGCAGTATTTT
CASGPGLRADTQYF
>TRBJ2-4|TRBV6-2/TRBV6-3|few|15|TRBD2
TGTGCCAGCAGGGTAGCGGGAGGTATCGCCGACATTCAGTACTTC
CASRVAGGIADIQYF
>TRBJ2-3|TRBV4-3|few|15|.
TGCGCCAGCAGCCAAGATAGACAGGCTACAGATACGCAGTATTTT
CASSQDRQATDTQYF
>TRBJ2-7|TRBV7-8|few|12|.
TGTGCCAGCAGCTTAAGTGACTTACAGCAGTACTTC
CASSLSDLQQYF
>TRBJ2-5|TRBV7-2|few|13|TRBD1
TGTGCCAGCAGGGTGACAGGGGTGGAGACCCAGTACTTC
CASRVTGVETQYF
>TRBJ2-7|TRBV28|.|15|.
TGTGCCAGCAGTTTATCCCTGAGCTCCTACAATGAGCAGTACTTC
CASSLSLSSYNEQYF
>TRBJ2-3|TRBV6-6|.|15|TRBD1
TGTGCCAGCAGTTACGGGACAGGGTTCACAGATACGCAGTATTTT
CASSYGTGFTDTQYF
>TRBJ2-1|TRBV7-9|few|16|TRBD1
TGTGCCAGCCAGGGGGTTGTTCAGGGGGCTTACAATGAGCAGTTCTTC
CASQGVVQGAYNEQFF
>TRBJ2-3|TRBV20-1|.|16|TRBD2
TGCAGTGCTAGCCCGGTCGCTAGCGGGAGGGCAGATACGCAGTATTTT
CSASPVASGRADTQYF
>TRBJ2-1|TRBV5-1|.|14|.
TGCGCCAGCAGCTCAGGGGCAGGGTTAAATGAGCAGTTCTTC
CASSSGAGLNEQFF
>TRBJ2-2|TRBV7-8|.|14|.
TGTGCCAGCAGCTTAGATGGCGGGGCCGGGGAGCTGTTTTTT
CASSLDGGAGELFF
>TRBJ2-6|TRBV20-1|few|15|TRBD1
TGCAGTGCTAACGAGGGGGCGAGTGGGGCCAACGTCCTGACTTTC
CSANEGASGANVLTF
>TRBJ2-1|TRBV6-2/TRBV6-3|.|12|.
TGTGCCAGCAGCCCGGCGCGCGTTGAGCAGTTCTTC
CASSPARVEQFF
>TRBJ2-6|TRBV5-5|few|17|TRBD2
TGTGCCAGCAGCTGGACTAGCGGCAGCTCTGGGGCCAACGTCCTGACTTTC
CASSWTSGSSGANVLTF
>TRBJ2-5|TRBV4-3|many|14|.
TGCGCCAGCAGCCAAGTACCGGGTCGGGAGACCCAGTACTTC
CASSQVPGRETQYF
>TRBJ2-5|TRBV7-2|.|13|.
TGTGCCAGCAGCATAGCCCTGACCGACACCCAGTACTTC
CASSIALTDTQYF
>TRBJ1-1|TRBV3-1|.|19|.
TGTGCCAGCAGCCAAGATTTCCCTCTCCTTTGGGAGACAGACACTGAAGCTTTCTTT
CASSQDFPLLWETDTEAFF
>TRBJ1-2|TRBV7-3|.|15|TRBD1
TGTGCCAGCAGCATTAGACCGGGACAGGTCGATGGCTACACCTTC
CASSIRPGQVDGYTF
>TRBJ2-5|TRBV7-9|.|14|.
TGTGCCAGCAGCCTAAAGGCAACCCAAGAGACCCAGTACTTC
CASSLKATQETQYF
>TRBJ2-7|TRBV4-2|few|17|TRBD2
TGTGCCAGCAGCCAAGATCCCTCGAGCGGGAGCTCCTACGAGCAGTACTTC
CASSQDPSSGSSYEQYF